These 16 T cell receptor beta chains share one sample of origin, sequenced in a study of T-cell memory formation after mild COVID-19. Each CDR3 protein gets one entry after TCRdb re-called the 5' RACE reads with MiXCR. The sample holds some 600,000 distinct CDR3 sequences, approximately 15% seen once. The specimen sequenced was PBMCs or a T cell subset sorted from them (not recorded which). The receptors here all came from an adult woman who had mild COVID-19 (a few samples of this study predate the infection). Cell type and time point are not known.

This clonotype came up a few times. The CDR3 bases are TGTGCCAGCAGCCAAGATACGCGGTATTACGAGCAGTACTTC. Amino acids: CASSQDTRYYEQYF. The chain couples TRBV3-1 to TRBJ2-7; D is unclear. The V gene lost 0 bases and the J gene lost 4 bases, with 10 bases spanning the gap. The length of the CDR3 is 14 residues. Germline CDR1 and CDR2: LGHDT and YNNKEL (reference sequence).

V usage is TRBV15 and J usage is TRBJ2-7; no definite D call. Germline V gene lookup returns CDR1 LNHNV and CDR2 YYDKDF (reference sequence). V gave up 8 bases and J gave up 0 bases, with 8 bases separating them. This CDR3 has 12 amino acids. CDR3 coding DNA: TGTGCCACCGCCCAGGTCTCCTACGAGCAGTACTTC. Translating gives CATAQVSYEQYF. The variable domain in full, completed from reference TRBV15 and TRBJ2-7, reads DAMVIQNPRYQVTQFGKPVTLSCSQTLNHNVMYWYQQKSSQAPKLLFHYYDKDFNNEADTPDNFQSRRPNTSFCFLDIRSPGLGDTAMYLCATAQVSYEQYFGPGTRLTVT.

This clonotype has ten or more counts. The rearrangement joins TRBV6-5 to TRBJ2-7; tentatively, D is TRBD2 (5 bases). The CDR3 consists of 14 residues. The germline V gene encodes CDR1 MNHEY and CDR2 SVGAGI. Trimming shortened V by 2 bases and J by 4 bases, and 12 bases separated the two germline ends. This CDR3 reads CASSYVPSMYEQYF. CDR3 DNA: TGTGCCAGCAGTTACGTGCCTAGCATGTACGAGCAGTACTTC.

The gene calls are TRBV2 and TRBJ1-5; the D is unclear. V was cut by 5 bases and J by 3 bases, with 8 bases left in between. The germline CDR1 and CDR2 sequences are SNHLY and FYNNEI. The CDR3 runs to 13 residues. The CDR3 DNA reads as TGTGCCAGCAGTAAGGAACTCAATCAGCCCCAGCATTTT. This sequence encodes CASSKELNQPQHF.

In its sample, this clonotype was seen a few times. This chain joins TRBV5-1 and TRBJ1-1, with TRBD1 matching over 12 bases. This CDR3 comprises 16 residues. V lost 3 bases, J lost 4 bases, and 7 bases stayed unmatched. Per germline, CDR1 SGHRS and CDR2 YFSETQ. This CDR3 is CASSSRDRGLSTEAFF. CDR3 DNA: TGCGCCAGCAGCTCCCGGGACAGGGGGCTTAGCACTGAAGCTTTCTTT.

The V call is TRBV2, the J call TRBJ2-7; D is unresolved. CDR1 and CDR2 from the germline V gene are SNHLY and FYNNEI. V shed 6 bases and J shed 2 bases, with 2 bases lying between them. This CDR3 comprises 10 residues. In DNA form, the CDR3 reads TGTGCCAGCAGGGCCTACGAGCAGTACTTC. Amino acid sequence: CASRAYEQYF.

This clonotype was recorded a few times. The chain uses TRBV15 and TRBJ2-1; TRBD2 might be the D (5 bases). The CDR3 contains 16 residues. Trimming left V 1 base short and J 2 bases short, with 12 bases between. Germline V gene data show CDR1 as LNHNV and CDR2 as YYDKDF (reference sequence). The CDR3 reads CATSRGPLAPYNEQFF. Here the CDR3 DNA reads TGTGCCACCAGCAGAGGACCTCTAGCCCCCTACAATGAGCAGTTCTTC.

The chain uses TRBV27 and TRBJ2-3; 11 bases map to TRBD2. Per the germline V gene, CDR1 is MNHEY and CDR2 is SMNVEV (reference sequence). The CDR3 runs to 17 residues. V shed 5 bases and J 3 bases; nucleotides not matched to a gene: 10. The CDR3 nucleotides are TGTGCCAGCAGTCGGGGGGCACTAGCGGGGGCTACAGATACGCAGTATTTT. Translated, it gives CASSRGALAGATDTQYF.

This clonotype was detected only a few times. V and J are TRBV9 and TRBJ2-3, with D possibly called TRBD1 or TRBD2 (6 bases each). The germline gives CDR1 SGDLS, CDR2 YYNGEE. Trimming took 6 bases from V and 5 from J, leaving 13 bases between them. CDR3 length equals 13 residues. CDR3 nucleotide sequence: TGTGCCAGCAATACGGGGGCGGGAGATACGCAGTATTTT. It is translated as CASNTGAGDTQYF. Variable domain in full (rest from reference TRBV9 and TRBJ2-3): DSGVTQTPKHLITATGQRVTLRCSPRSGDLSVYWYQQSLDQGLQFLIQYYNGEERAKGNILERFSAQQFPDLHSELNLSSLELGDSALYFCASNTGAGDTQYFGPGTRLTVL.

This clonotype came up many times. The V and J genes are TRBV24-1 and TRBJ2-7; D gene unclear. V shed 5 bases and J shed 7 bases, with 11 bases lying between them. The V gene's germline CDR1 is KGHDR and CDR2 SFDVKD. There are 12 residues in the CDR3. This CDR3 reads CATSGPTREQYF. The CDR3 coding sequence is TGTGCCACCAGTGGACCAACAAGGGAGCAGTACTTC.

V and J are TRBV7-9 and TRBJ2-1; 11 positions agree with TRBD2. The V segment lost 5 bases and the J segment 3 bases; nucleotides outside the gene matches: 3. Germline assignment: CDR1 SEHNR and CDR2 FQNEAQ (reference sequence). The CDR3 has 15 amino acids. DNA of the CDR3: TGTGCCAGCAGCCCGACTAGCGGGAACTACAATGAGCAGTTCTTC. Its protein is CASSPTSGNYNEQFF.

The chain carries TRBV10-3 and TRBJ2-2; TRBD2 agrees at 7 bases. Germline-derived CDR1 and CDR2 are ENHRY and SYGVKD. V was clipped by 4 bases and J by 6 bases; unmatched bases: 2. The CDR3 totals 13 residues. The CDR3 coding sequence is TGTGCCATCAGTGGTAGCGGGTCCGGGGAGCTGTTTTTT. This translates into CAISGSGSGELFF.

Many counts were recorded for this clonotype. CDR3 DNA sequence: TGTGCCACCAGTGATCCGGGACAGGGCGACACCGGGGAGCTGTTTTTT. As protein: CATSDPGQGDTGELFF. V gene TRBV24-1 combines with J gene TRBJ2-2, with 9 bases lining up with TRBD1. V trimming: 3 bases; J trimming: 3 bases; junction bases outside the gene matches: 4. Germline CDR1 is KGHDR and CDR2 is SFDVKD. CDR3 length equals 16 residues.

This clonotype was counted a few times. V is TRBV10-3 and J is TRBJ2-1; either TRBD1 or TRBD2 may fit D (5 bases each). The CDR3 covers 13 residues. V lost 5 bases, J lost 9 bases, and 14 bases lay in between. From germline, CDR1 is ENHRY and CDR2 SYGVKD. CDR3 sequence reads: CAISRLGEPEQFF. The CDR3 nucleotides are TGTGCCATCAGTAGATTGGGGGAACCTGAGCAGTTCTTC.

This clonotype has only a few counts. The chain couples TRBV6-5 to TRBJ1-3; D remains unclear. The V gene's germline CDR1 is MNHEY and CDR2 SVGAGI. The CDR3 runs 11 residues. Trimming removed 7 bases from V and 0 bases from J, with 1 base in between. This chain's CDR3 is CASNSGNTIYF. For the CDR3, the DNA is TGTGCCAGCAACTCTGGAAACACCATATATTTT.

This clonotype came up a few times. The chain carries TRBV7-9 and TRBJ2-6, with D possibly matching TRBD2 (5 bases). This CDR3 is built from 13 residues. Germline V gives CDR1 SEHNR, CDR2 FQNEAQ (reference sequence). Trimming shortened V by 11 bases and J by 2 bases, and 10 bases separated the two germline ends. In DNA form, the CDR3 reads TGTGCCCTGCGGGTCGCTGGGGCCAACGTCCTGACTTTC. Translation: CALRVAGANVLTF.